The 10 T cell receptor beta chains presented below share a single source sample, sequenced in a study of control samples from healthy donors and cancer patients. Repertoires were generated with immunoSEQ multiplex PCR, while TCRdb's copy carries only in-frame clones and drops some. The sample contains around 130,000 clones, roughly 89% of which appear only once. The sample comprised blood. Receptors were obtained from a man aged 30-40 years in good health.

The chain uses TRBV6-5 and TRBJ2-5, with D maybe TRBD2 (5 bases). The germline V gene encodes CDR1 MNHEY and CDR2 SVGAGI. The V gene lost 4 bases and the J gene lost 2 bases, with 8 bases spanning the gap. The CDR3 contains 13 residues. The CDR3: CASSLGGQETQYF. CDR3 in DNA: TGTGCCAGCAGTTTGGGCGGGCAAGAGACCCAGTACTTC.

The J gene is TRBJ2-2, the V gene TRBV5-5; TRBD1 might be the D (6 bases). This CDR3 is built from 15 residues. The V gene lost 4 bases and the J gene lost 2 bases, with 12 bases spanning the gap. The V gene's germline CDR1 is SGHKS and CDR2 YYEKEE (reference sequence). This chain's CDR3 is CASSPGTPNTGELFF. DNA of the CDR3: TGTGCCAGCAGCCCCGGGACACCCAACACCGGGGAGCTGTTTTTT.

V is TRBV7-9 and J is TRBJ1-5; D is perhaps TRBD1 (5 bases). Per germline, CDR1 SEHNR and CDR2 FQNEAQ (reference sequence). This CDR3 is built from 14 residues. V lost 5 bases and J 5 bases, leaving 13 bases between the germline ends. The CDR3 sequence is CASSPVGVYQPQHF. The CDR3, as DNA: TGTGCCAGCAGCCCAGTGGGGGTTTATCAGCCCCAGCATTTT.

The chain uses TRBV28 and TRBJ1-2; no clear D gene. Germline V lookup: CDR1 MDHEN, CDR2 SYDVKM. The CDR3 totals 14 residues. The V end lost 1 base, the J end lost 2 bases, and 8 bases lay between the germline ends. CDR3 nucleotides: TGTGCCAGCAGTTTATTCGGGGAAAACTATGGCTACACCTTC. Protein product: CASSLFGENYGYTF.

The CDR3 region is CASSADSHTDTQYF. The CDR3 DNA is TGTGCCAGCAGCGCGGACTCGCACACAGATACGCAGTATTTT. The V and J genes are TRBV9 and TRBJ2-3; maybe TRBD2 (5 bases). Germline V gene data show CDR1 as SGDLS and CDR2 as YYNGEE. This CDR3 region has 14 residues. The V and J ends lost 3 bases and 2 bases respectively, with 10 bases between them.

The chain has TRBV4-2 and TRBJ1-1; D is ambiguous. The CDR3 is 16 amino acids. The V end lost 0 bases, the J end lost 0 bases, and 11 bases lay between the germline ends. CDR1 is LGHNA and CDR2 is YNFKEQ in the germline V gene. This CDR3 reads CASSQDGAAMNTEAFF. CDR3 nucleotide sequence: TGTGCCAGCAGCCAAGATGGAGCAGCGATGAACACTGAAGCTTTCTTT.

The chain combines TRBV7-9 with TRBJ2-5; D is uncertain. The CDR3 has 13 amino acids. Looked up from germline, CDR1 is SEHNR and CDR2 is FQNEAQ (reference sequence). Trimming cost V 1 base and J 4 bases, with 7 bases left between them. CDR3 DNA sequence: TGTGCCAGCAGCTTAGACAGCTCAGAGACCCAGTACTTC. Residues: CASSLDSSETQYF.

This chain uses TRBV7-2 with TRBJ1-6, with a tentative D call TRBD1 (5 bases). Germline-derived CDR1 and CDR2 are SGHTA and FQGNSA. The CDR3 consists of 15 residues. The germline V and J ends were trimmed by 0 bases and 8 bases, with 11 bases remaining between them. The CDR3: CASSLAKQGDSPLHF. The CDR3 DNA sequence: TGTGCCAGCAGCTTAGCCAAGCAGGGTGATTCACCCCTCCACTTT.

DNA for the CDR3: TGTGCCAGCAGCTTGGGCACAACTAGCGGGGGGGAGTTCGAGCAGTTCTTC. Residues: CASSLGTTSGGEFEQFF. The rearrangement uses TRBV5-8 and TRBJ2-1, with 13 bases that match TRBD2. V shed 0 bases and J 10 bases; nucleotides not matched to a gene: 10. This CDR3 comprises 17 residues. The germline CDR1 and CDR2 sequences are SGHTS and YDEGEE.

The rearrangement joins TRBV19 to TRBJ1-2; D unclear. This CDR3 has 12 amino acids. V shed 5 bases and J shed 4 bases, with 8 bases lying between them. Germline-derived CDR1 and CDR2 are LNHDA and SQIVND (reference sequence). The CDR3 sequence is CASSVGGYGYTF. CDR3 nucleotide sequence: TGTGCCAGTAGTGTTGGCGGCTATGGCTACACCTTC.